This T cell receptor (beta chain) is from a study of blood T cells in healthy people across ages. Losses at the gene ends were 5 bases for V and 7 bases for J; bases not matched to a gene: 12. This CDR3 contains 15 residues. Germline values: CDR1 SGHTA, CDR2 FQGNSA. Sample-barcoded 5' priming and a J-beta primer mix drove a second PCR of about 6 to 11 cycles. Each CDR3 protein gets one entry after TCRdb re-called the 5' RACE reads with MiXCR. The sample includes 1,500,000 or so distinct CDR3 sequences, approximately 39% seen only once; the top ten take about 4.1%. The source of this sequence is a woman between 18 and 29 years old in good health. V and J are TRBV7-2 and TRBJ2-7; 9 positions agree with TRBD2. Input material: blood. In nucleotides, the CDR3 is TGTGCCAGCAGCATGGGGACTAGCTTATACAATGAGCAGTACTTC. This codes for CASSMGTSLYNEQYF.